This T cell receptor beta chain was sequenced during a study of blood T cell repertoires in COVID-19. Authors' analysis steps: Reference gene primer amplification in the assay estimated nucleated cell counts. The assay was immunoSEQ multiplex PCR, and TCRdb's table has in-frame clones only and misses some. V and J calls and clone size are copied from that table; D and trimming were computed from the DNA. The table records about 440,000 clones, about 92% of them present only once. Cohort placement rested on clinical history that participants reported themselves. The recovered donors of Cohort 3 showed two negative PCRs, clearance, or symptom resolution. V lost 4 bases and J lost 2; bases outside the gene matches: 11. The CDR3 contains 16 residues. CDR1 and CDR2 from the germline V gene are LGHDT and YNNKEL (reference sequence).

The V gene is TRBV3-1 (or the pseudogene TRBV3-2), the J gene TRBJ2-7; 7 bases agree with TRBD1. The specimen sequenced was PBMCs or T cells enriched from blood (not recorded which). The receptor's source is a man aged 18-30 years who had recovered from COVID-19. In DNA, the CDR3 is TGTGCCAGCAGCCCCGATTCGACAGGGACGCCCTACGAGCAGTACTTC. The encoded protein is CASSPDSTGTPYEQYF.